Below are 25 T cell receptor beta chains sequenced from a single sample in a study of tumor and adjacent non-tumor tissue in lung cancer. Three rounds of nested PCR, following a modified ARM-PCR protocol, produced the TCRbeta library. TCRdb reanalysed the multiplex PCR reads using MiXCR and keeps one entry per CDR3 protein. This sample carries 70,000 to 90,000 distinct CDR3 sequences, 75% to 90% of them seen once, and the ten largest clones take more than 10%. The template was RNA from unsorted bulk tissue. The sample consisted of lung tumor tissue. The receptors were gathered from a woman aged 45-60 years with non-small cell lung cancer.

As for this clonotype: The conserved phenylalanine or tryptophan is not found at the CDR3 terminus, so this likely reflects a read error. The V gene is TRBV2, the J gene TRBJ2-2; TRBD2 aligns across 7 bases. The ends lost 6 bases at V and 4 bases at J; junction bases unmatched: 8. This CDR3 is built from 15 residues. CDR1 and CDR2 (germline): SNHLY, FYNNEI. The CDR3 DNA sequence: TGTGCCAGCAGCAAGAGCGGGACGGGCACCGGGGAGCTGTTTTAT. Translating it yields CASSKSGTGTGELFY.

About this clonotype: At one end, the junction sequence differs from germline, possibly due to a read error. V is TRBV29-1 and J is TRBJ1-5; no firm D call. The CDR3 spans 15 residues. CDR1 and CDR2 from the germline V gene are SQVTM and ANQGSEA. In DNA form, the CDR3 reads TGCAGCGTAGCTTTAACAGTAAATAGCAATCAGCCCCAACATTTT. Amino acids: CSVALTVNSNQPQHF. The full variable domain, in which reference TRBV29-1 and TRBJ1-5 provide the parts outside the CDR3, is SAVISQKPSRDICQRGTSLTIQCQVDSQVTMMFWYRQQPGQSLTLIATANQGSEATYESGFVIDKFPISRPNLTFSTLTVSNMSPEDSSIYLCSVALTVNSNQPQHFGDGTRLSIL.

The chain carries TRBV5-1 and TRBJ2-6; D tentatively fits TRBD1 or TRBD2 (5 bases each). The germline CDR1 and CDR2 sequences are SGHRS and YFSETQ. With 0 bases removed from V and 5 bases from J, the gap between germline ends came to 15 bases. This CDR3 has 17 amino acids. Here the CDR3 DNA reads TGCGCCAGCAGCTTGGGTGGGACGGTATCTCGGGCCAACGTCCTGACTTTC. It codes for CASSLGGTVSRANVLTF. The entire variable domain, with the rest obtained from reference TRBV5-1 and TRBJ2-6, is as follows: KAGVTQTPRYLIKTRGQQVTLSCSPISGHRSVSWYQQTPGQGLQFLFEYFSETQRNKGNFPGRFSGRQFSNSRSEMNVSTLELGDSALYLCASSLGGTVSRANVLTFGAGSRLTVL.

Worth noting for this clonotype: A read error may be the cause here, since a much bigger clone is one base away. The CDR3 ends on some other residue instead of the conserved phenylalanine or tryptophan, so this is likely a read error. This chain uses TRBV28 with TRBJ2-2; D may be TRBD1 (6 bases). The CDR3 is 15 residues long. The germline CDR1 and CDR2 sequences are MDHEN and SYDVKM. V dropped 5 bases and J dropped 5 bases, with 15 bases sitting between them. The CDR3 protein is CASSPPNRDTGELFS. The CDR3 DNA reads TGTGCCAGCAGTCCCCCCAACAGGGATACCGGGGAGCTGTTTTCT.

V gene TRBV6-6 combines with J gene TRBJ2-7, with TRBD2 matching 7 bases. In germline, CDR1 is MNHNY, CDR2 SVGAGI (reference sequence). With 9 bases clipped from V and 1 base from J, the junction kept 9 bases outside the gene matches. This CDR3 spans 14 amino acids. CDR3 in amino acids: CASGSGLTSYEQYF. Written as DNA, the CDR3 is TGTGCCAGTGGGTCGGGACTAACGTCCTACGAGCAGTACTTC.

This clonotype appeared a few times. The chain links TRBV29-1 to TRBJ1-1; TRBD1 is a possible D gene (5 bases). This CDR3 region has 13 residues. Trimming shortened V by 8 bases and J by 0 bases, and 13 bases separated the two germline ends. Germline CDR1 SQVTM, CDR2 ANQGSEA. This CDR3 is CSMTGTVNTEAFF. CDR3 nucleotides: TGCAGCATGACTGGGACGGTGAACACTGAAGCTTTCTTT.

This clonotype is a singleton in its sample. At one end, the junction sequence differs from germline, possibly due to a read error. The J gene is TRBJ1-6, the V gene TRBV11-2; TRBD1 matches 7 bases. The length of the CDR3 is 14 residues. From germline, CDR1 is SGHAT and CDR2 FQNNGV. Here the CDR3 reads CQQPRTGHNSPLHF. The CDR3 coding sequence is TGCCAGCAGCCCAGGACAGGTCATAATTCACCCCTCCACTTT.

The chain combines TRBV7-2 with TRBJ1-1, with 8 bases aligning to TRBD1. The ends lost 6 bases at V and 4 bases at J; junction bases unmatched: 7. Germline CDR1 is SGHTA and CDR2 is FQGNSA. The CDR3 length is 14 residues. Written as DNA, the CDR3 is TGTGCCAGCAGAGTAGGGACAGGCTCCACTGAAGCTTTCTTT. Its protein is CASRVGTGSTEAFF. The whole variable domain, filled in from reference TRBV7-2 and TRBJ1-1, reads GAGVSQSPSNKVTEKGKDVELRCDPISGHTALYWYRQSLGQGLEFLIYFQGNSAPDKSGLPSDRFSAERTGGSVSTLTIQRTQQEDSAVYLCASRVGTGSTEAFFGQGTRLTVV.

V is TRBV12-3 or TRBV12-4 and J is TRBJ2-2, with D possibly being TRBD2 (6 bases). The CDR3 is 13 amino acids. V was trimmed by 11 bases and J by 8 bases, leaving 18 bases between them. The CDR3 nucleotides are TGTGCCGCTCCCGGGGGAATCACTGGGGAGCTGTTTTTT. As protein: CAAPGGITGELFF.

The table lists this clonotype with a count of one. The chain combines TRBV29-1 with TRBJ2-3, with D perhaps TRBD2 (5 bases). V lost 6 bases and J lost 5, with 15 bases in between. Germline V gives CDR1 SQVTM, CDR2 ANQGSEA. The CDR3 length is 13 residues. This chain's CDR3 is CSVRGYGIDTQYF. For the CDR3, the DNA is TGCAGCGTCCGAGGGTATGGCATAGATACGCAGTATTTT.

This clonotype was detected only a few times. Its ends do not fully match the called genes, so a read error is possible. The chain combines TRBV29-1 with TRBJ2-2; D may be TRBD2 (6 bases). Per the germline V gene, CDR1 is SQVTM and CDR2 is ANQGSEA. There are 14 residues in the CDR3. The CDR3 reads CSVGLARFPGELFF. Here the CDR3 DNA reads TGCAGCGTTGGGCTAGCGAGATTCCCCGGTGAGCTGTTTTTT.

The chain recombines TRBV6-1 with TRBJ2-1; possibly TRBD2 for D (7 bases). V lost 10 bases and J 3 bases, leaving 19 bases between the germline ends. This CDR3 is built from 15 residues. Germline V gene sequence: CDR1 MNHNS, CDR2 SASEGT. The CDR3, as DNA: TGTGCCAACACGAGGGGGGGGAGGGACTACAATGAGCAGTTCTTC. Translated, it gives CANTRGGRDYNEQFF.

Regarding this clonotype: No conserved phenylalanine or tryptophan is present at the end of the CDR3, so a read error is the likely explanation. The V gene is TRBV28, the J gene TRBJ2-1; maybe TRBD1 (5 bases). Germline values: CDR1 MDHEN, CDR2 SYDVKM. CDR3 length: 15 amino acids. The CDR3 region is CVSSLGMGPYNEQFL. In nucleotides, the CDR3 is TGTGTCAGCAGTTTAGGGATGGGGCCCTACAATGAGCAGTTCTTG.

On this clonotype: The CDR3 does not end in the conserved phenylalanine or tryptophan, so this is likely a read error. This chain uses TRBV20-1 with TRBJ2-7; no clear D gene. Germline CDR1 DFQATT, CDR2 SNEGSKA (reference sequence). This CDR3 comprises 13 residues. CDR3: CNAYNGLSFEQYI. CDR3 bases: TGCAATGCCTATAACGGCCTTTCCTTCGAGCAGTACATC.

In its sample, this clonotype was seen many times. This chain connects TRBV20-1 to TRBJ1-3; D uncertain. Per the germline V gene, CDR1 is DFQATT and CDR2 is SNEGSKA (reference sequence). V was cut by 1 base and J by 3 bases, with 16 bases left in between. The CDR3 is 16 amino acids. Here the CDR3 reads CSARVGGVSFGNTIYF. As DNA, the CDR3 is TGCAGTGCTAGAGTCGGTGGAGTTTCCTTTGGAAACACCATATATTTT.

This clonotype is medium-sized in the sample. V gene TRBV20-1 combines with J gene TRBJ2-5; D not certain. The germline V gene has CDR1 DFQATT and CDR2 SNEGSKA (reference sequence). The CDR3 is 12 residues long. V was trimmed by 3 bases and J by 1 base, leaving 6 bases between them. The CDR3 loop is CSASISQETQYF. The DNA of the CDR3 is TGCAGTGCTAGTATCTCCCAAGAGACCCAGTACTTC.

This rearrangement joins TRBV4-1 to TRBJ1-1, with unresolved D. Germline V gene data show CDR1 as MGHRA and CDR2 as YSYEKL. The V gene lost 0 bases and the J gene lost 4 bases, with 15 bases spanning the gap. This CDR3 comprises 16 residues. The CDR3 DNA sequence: TGCGCCAGCAGCCAAGATCTCCAGAGGGTCAGCACTGAAGCTTTCTTT. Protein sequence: CASSQDLQRVSTEAFF.

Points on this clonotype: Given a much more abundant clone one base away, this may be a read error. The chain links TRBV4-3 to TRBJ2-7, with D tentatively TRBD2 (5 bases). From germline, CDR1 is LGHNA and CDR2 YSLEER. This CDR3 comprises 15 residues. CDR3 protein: CASNQSPGSSYEQYF. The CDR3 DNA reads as TGCGCCAGCAACCAATCCCCGGGGAGCTCCTACGAGCAGTACTTC.

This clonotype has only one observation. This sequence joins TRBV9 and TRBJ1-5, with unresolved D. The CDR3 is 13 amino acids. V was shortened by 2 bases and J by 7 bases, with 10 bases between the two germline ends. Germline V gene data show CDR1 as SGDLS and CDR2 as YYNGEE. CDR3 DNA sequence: TGTGCCAGCAGCGTGAATCCCAGCCAGCCCCAGCATTTT. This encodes CASSVNPSQPQHF.

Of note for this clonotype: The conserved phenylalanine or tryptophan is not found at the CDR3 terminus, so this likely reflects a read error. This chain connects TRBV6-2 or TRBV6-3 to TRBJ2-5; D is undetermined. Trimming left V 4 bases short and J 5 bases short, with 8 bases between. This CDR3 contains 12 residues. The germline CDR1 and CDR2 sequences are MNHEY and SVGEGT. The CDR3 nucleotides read TGTGCCAGCAGTTTGATCCATGAGACCCAGTACTCC. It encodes CASSLIHETQYS.

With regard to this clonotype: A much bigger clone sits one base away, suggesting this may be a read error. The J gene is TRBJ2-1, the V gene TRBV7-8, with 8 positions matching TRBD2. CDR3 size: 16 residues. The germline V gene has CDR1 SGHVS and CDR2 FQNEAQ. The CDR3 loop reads CASSFSGSGIWNEQLF. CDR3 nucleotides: TGTGCCAGCAGCTTTTCCGGTAGCGGGATTTGGAATGAGCAGTTATTC.

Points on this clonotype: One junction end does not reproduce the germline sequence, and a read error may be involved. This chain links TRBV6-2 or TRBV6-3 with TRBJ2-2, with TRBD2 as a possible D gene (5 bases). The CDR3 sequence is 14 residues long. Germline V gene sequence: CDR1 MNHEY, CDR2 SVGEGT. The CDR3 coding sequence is TGTGCCAGCAGTTACCTGCCAAACACTGGGGAGCGGTCTTTT. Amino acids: CASSYLPNTGERSF.

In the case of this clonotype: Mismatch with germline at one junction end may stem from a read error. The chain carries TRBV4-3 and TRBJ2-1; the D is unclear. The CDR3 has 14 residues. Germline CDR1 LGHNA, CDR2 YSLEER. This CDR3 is CASSQAVLGGVQFF. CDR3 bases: TGCGCCAGTAGCCAAGCCGTTTTAGGTGGTGTGCAGTTCTTC.

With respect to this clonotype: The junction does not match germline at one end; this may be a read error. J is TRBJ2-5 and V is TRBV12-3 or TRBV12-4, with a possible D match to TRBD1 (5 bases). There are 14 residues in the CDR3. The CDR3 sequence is CAGSFWGLRETQYF. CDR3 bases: TGTGCCGGCAGTTTTTGGGGCTTGCGAGAGACCCAGTACTTC.

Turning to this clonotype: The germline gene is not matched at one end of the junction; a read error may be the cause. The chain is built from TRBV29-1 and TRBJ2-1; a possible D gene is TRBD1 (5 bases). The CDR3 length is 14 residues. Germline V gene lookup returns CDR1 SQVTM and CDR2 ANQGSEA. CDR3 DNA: TGCAGCGCTGAAGGGCACACTGGGGCATGGGAGCAGTTCTTC. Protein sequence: CSAEGHTGAWEQFF.